The T cell receptor (beta chain) under discussion was sequenced for a study of T cells expressing NK-cell markers. About the study: Investigators obtained TCR beta repertoires from sorted CD3+CD56+NKG2C+, CD3+CD56+NKG2C- and CD3+CD56-NKG2C+ T cells.

Synthesis of TCR beta cDNA relied on 5'RACE template switching carrying UMIs. No DNA is given; TCRdb re-called the 5' RACE reads and lists each CDR3 protein once. In all, the sample yields 500,000 or so distinct CDR3 sequences. Study-wide findings and caveats: In several donors, these clonotypes also led the CD3+CD56-NKG2C+ fraction.

In regard to this clonotype: The antigen is undetermined.

This receptor was identified in a man aged 18 to 30 in good health. The sample was blood T cells: a sorted CD56 or NKG2C T cell subset, CD4+ or CD8+ T cells, or bulk PBMC T cells (not recorded which).

The CDR3 loop reads CASSPRSGLAESFSYNEQFF. The V gene is TRBV6-2 or TRBV6-3, the J gene TRBJ2-1; lacking DNA, the TRBD2 call made by TCRdb goes unchecked. The CDR3 loop spans 20 amino acids. Germline V gene sequence: CDR1 MNHEY, CDR2 SVGEGT.